Below are 7 T cell receptor beta chains sequenced from a single sample in a study of tumor-infiltrating lymphocytes in primary liver carcinoma (dated by TCRdb to 2017 to 2019). Without any cell sorting, total RNA and DNA were extracted together from roughly 21-30 mg of bulk tissue using the AllPrep DNA/RNA mini kit. Sequencing relied on an Illumina HiSeq 2500. Starting from approximately 500 ng total RNA, TCRbeta-specific cDNA was produced by reverse transcription with a constant-region primer and ProtoScript II reverse transcriptase. TCRbeta libraries were built with three nested multiplex PCR rounds, a slightly modified ARM-PCR procedure. Each of the first two PCR rounds ran for about 11 cycles using multiplex TRBV1-TRBV30 forward primers together with a Cbeta reverse primer. TCRdb took the public reads, trimmed them with fastp at Q25, ran MiXCR for clone calling and kept in-frame beta chains. Identical CDR3 protein sequences are pooled into one entry, listed with their most common genes and DNA. Counted in this sample were fewer than 85,000 distinct CDR3 sequences; about three quarters of them appeared once. Of the sample, roughly 28% falls within the top ten clones.

The sample was tumor-adjacent normal liver tissue. All receptors come from a man between 40 and 49 years old with primary liver carcinoma and hepatitis B virus infection.

This clonotype was found a few times. A read error may be the cause here, since a much bigger clone is one base away. V is TRBV5-6 and J is TRBJ1-1; 7 nucleotides match TRBD1. The CDR3 spans 16 residues. The V gene's germline CDR1 is SGHDT and CDR2 YYEEEE. CDR3 nucleotide sequence: TGTGCCAGCAGCTTTAGGACAGGAGTCATGAACATTGAAGCTTTCTTT. Translation: CASSFRTGVMNIEAFF.

The count of this clonotype is one. This chain links TRBV11-1 with TRBJ2-1, with D maybe TRBD2 (6 bases). CDR1 and CDR2 from the germline V gene are SGHAT and FQDESV (reference sequence). Trimming took 7 bases from V and 6 from J, leaving 19 bases between them. This CDR3 is built from 15 residues. The CDR3 bases are TGTGCCAGCACGGAGGGGATAGTCCTCTCCAATGAGCAGTTCTTC. This gives the protein CASTEGIVLSNEQFF.

Notes on this clonotype: At one end, the junction sequence differs from germline, possibly due to a read error. This rearrangement joins TRBV28 to TRBJ1-6; D unresolved. Germline lookup yields CDR1 MDHEN and CDR2 SYDVKM. CDR3 length equals 14 residues. CDR3 in amino acids: CASSPTEYNSPIHF. DNA for the CDR3: TGTGCCAGCAGCCCAACAGAGTATAATTCACCCATCCACTTT.

The V and J genes are TRBV4-3 and TRBJ2-7; D is unclear. The germline CDR1 and CDR2 sequences are LGHNA and YSLEER. The CDR3 is 15 residues long. The CDR3 protein is CVNSQGLETPYEQYF. Written as DNA, the CDR3 is TGCGTCAACAGCCAAGGTCTGGAGACTCCCTACGAGCAGTACTTC.

This clonotype was counted once. This CDR3 fails to terminate in the conserved phenylalanine or tryptophan, so it likely reflects a read error. The J gene is TRBJ2-3, the V gene TRBV11-2; a weak D match, TRBD2 (6 bases). Germline CDR1 is SGHAT and CDR2 is FQNNGV. This CDR3 is built from 15 residues. This CDR3 reads CASSFYGGITVTQYI. The CDR3 DNA reads as TGTGCCAGCAGCTTCTACGGGGGTATCACAGTTACGCAGTATATT.

This clonotype was detected ten times or more. The V call is TRBV7-9, the J call TRBJ2-1; 12 bases are shared with TRBD1. The CDR3 contains 18 residues. Germline CDR1 is SEHNR and CDR2 is FQNEAQ (reference sequence). With V trimmed by 5 bases and J by 8 bases, 16 bases remained unmatched. DNA for the CDR3: TGTGCCAGCAGCACAGTCGTGCCGGGACAGGGGGCTCAGGATGAGCAGTTCTTC. Amino acids: CASSTVVPGQGAQDEQFF.

This clonotype was seen more than once but under ten times. This chain links TRBV4-2 with TRBJ2-2, with D hard to call. Trimming pared 4 bases from V and 4 bases from J, leaving 10 bases between. CDR3 length: 14 residues. From germline, CDR1 is LGHNA and CDR2 YNFKEQ. Written as DNA, the CDR3 is TGTGCCAGCAGCCCGGAACGTTCCACCGGGGAGCTGTTTTTT. Protein sequence: CASSPERSTGELFF.